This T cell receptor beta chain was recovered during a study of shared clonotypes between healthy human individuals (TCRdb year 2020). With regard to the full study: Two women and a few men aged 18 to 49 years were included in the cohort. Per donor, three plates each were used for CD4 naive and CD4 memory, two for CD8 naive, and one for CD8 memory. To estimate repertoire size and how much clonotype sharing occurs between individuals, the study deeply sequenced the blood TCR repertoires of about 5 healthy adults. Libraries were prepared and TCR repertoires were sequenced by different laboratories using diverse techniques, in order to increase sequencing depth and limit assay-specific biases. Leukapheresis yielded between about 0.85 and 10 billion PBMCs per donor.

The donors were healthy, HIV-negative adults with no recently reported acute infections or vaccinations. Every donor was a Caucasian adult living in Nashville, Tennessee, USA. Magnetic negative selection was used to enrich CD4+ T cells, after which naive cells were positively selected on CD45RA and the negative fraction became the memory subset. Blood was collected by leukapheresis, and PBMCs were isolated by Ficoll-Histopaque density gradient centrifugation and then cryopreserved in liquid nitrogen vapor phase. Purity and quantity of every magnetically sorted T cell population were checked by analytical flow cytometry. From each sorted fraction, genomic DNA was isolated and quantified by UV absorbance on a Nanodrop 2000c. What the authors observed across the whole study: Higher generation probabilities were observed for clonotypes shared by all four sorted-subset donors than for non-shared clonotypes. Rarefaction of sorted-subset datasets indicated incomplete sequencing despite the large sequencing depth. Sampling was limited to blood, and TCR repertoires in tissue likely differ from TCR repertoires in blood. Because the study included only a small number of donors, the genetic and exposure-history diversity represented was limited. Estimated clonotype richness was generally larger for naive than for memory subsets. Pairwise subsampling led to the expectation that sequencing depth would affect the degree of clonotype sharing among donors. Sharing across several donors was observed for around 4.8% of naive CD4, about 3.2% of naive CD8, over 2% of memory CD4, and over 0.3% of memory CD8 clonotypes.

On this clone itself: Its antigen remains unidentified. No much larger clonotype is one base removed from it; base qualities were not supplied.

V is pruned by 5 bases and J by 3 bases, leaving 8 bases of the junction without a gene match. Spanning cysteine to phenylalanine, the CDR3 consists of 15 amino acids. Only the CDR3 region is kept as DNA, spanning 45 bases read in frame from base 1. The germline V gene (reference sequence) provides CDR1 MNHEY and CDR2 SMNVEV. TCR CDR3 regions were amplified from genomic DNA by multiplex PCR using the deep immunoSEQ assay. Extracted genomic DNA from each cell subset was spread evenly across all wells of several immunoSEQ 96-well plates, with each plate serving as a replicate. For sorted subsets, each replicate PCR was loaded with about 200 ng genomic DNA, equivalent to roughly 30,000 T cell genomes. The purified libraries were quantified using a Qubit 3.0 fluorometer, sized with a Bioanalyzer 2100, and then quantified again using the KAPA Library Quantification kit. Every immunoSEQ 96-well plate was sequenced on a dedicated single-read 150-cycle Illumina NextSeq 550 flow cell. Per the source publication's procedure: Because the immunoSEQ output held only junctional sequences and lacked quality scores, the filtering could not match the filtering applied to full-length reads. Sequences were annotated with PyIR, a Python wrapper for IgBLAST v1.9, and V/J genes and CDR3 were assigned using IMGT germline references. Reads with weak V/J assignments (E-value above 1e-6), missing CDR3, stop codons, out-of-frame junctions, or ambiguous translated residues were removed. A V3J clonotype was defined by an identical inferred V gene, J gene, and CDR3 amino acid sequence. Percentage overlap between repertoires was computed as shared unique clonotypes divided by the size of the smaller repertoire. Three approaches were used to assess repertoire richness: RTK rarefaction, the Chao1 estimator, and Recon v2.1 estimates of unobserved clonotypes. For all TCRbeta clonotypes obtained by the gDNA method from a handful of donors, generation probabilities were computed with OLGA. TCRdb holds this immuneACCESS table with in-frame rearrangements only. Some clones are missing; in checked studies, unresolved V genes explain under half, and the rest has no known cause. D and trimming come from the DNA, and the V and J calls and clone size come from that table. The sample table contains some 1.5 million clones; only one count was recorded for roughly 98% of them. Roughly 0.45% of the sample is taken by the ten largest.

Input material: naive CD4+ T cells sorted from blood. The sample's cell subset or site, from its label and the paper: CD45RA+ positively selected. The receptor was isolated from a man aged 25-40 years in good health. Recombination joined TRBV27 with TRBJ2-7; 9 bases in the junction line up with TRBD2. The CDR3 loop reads CASSPWREGIYEQYF. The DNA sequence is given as TGTGCCAGCAGTCCTTGGCGGGAGGGCATCTACGAGCAGTACTTC.